The clone carrying this T cell receptor (beta chain) was seen ten or more times. The antigen is not known. The sample belongs to a study of T cell repertoires in cytomegalovirus infection. Study as a whole: Public TCR beta signatures marked donors with CMV infection and the matching HLA.

Study outcomes and limitations: CMV-specific HLA-C-restricted TCR beta clonotypes dominated the ex vivo response. Accumulated public TCR beta family frequency recognized individuals carrying CMV together with the relevant HLA.

After removal of 3 bases from V and 5 bases from J, the junction contained 7 bases not matched to a gene. The CDR3 sequence is 15 residues long. Germline V gives CDR1 LGHNA, CDR2 YSLEER. TCRdb itself ran the reads through MiXCR, one entry per CDR3 protein. The sample includes about 110,000 distinct CDR3 sequences, roughly 9.1% of them seen just once. The TCR was taken from a human donor in good health (CMV status not recorded). Some clones in this sample may be carry-over from other donors' samples. The sequencing sample was made of PBMCs, sequenced either directly or after in vitro stimulation (not recorded which). The chain couples TRBV4-3 to TRBJ2-5; the match to TRBD1 covers 9 bases. The CDR3 DNA reads as TGCGCCAGCAGCCAGACTTGGACAGGGGAGGAGACCCAGTACTTC. It translates to CASSQTWTGEETQYF.